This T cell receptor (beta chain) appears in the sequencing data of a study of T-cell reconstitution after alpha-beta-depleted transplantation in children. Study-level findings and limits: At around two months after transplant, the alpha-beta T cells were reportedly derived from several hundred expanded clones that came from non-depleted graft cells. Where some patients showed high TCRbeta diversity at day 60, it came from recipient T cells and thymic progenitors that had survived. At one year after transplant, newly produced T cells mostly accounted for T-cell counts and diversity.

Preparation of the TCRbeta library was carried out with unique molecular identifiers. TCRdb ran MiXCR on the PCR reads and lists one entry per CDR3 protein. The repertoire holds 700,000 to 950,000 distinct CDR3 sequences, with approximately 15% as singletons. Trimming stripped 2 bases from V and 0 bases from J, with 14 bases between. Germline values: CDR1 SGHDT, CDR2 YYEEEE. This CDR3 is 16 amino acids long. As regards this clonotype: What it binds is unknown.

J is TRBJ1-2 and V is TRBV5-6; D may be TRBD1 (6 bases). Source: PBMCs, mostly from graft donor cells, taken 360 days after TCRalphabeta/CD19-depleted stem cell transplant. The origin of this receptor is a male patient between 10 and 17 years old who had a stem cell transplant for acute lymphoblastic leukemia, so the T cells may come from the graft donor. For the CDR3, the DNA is TGTGCCAGCAGCTTTACAGGGTTCACCGCTAACTATGGCTACACCTTC. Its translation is CASSFTGFTANYGYTF.